This T cell receptor (beta chain) emerged from a study of T cells in Graves' hyperthyroidism and ophthalmopathy. This clonotype was found many times. There were TCR beta CDR3 regions amplified from RNA transcripts. The TCR CDR3 was amplified in a first-round RT-PCR using the HTBI primer set. MiXCR was run by TCRdb on the multiplex PCR reads, yielding one entry per CDR3 protein. The sample gives under 350,000 distinct CDR3 sequences, roughly a fifth of which show up once; 50% is in the top ten. The diagnoses drew upon clinical symptoms, serum thyroxine and TRAb, thyroid ultrasound and orbital computed tomography. Germline values: CDR1 SGHRS, CDR2 YFSETQ. Trimming removed 4 bases from V and 1 base from J; junction bases left unmatched: 5. This CDR3 is built from 15 residues.

Specimen: blood. This chain connects TRBV5-1 to TRBJ2-1; 7 positions match TRBD1. This receptor was taken from a woman in her 50s with Graves' hyperthyroidism. CDR3 sequence (DNA): TGCGCCAGCAGCAGAACAGGGGATTCCTACAATGAGCAGTTCTTC. Amino acid sequence: CASSRTGDSYNEQFF.